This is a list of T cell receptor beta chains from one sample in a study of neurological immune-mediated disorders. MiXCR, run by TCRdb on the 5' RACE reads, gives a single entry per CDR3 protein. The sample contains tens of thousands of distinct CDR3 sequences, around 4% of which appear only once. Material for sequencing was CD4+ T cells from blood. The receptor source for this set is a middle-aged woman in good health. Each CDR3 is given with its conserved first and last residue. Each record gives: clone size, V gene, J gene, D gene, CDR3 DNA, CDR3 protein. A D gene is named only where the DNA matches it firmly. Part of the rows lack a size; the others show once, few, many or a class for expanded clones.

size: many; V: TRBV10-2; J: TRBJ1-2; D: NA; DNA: TGCGCCAGCAGTGAGTCGGAGATCTATGGCTACACCTTC; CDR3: CASSESEIYGYTF
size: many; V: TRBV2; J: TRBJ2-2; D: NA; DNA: TGTGCCAGCAGTGATCTAAACCCGACCGGGGAGCTGTTTTTT; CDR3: CASSDLNPTGELFF
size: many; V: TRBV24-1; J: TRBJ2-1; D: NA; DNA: TGTGCCACCAGTGATTTTGGCTACGGACAGTTCTTC; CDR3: CATSDFGYGQFF
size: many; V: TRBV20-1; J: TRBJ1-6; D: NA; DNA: TGCAGTGCTAGTTCGTTAGCGACAGAAAATTCACCCCTCCACTTT; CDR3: CSASSLATENSPLHF
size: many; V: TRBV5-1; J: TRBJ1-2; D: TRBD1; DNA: TGCGCCAGCAGCTTGGCCGACAGGGGAGGGAGCTACACCTTC; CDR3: CASSLADRGGSYTF
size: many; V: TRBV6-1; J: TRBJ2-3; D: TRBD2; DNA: TGTGCCGGTTCCGGGACTAGGGGGGGCACAGATACGCAGTATTTT; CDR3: CAGSGTRGGTDTQYF
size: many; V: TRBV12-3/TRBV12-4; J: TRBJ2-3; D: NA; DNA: TGTGCCAGCAGTGGGGACACAGATACGCAGTATTTT; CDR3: CASSGDTDTQYF
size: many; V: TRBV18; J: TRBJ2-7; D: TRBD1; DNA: TGTGCCAGCTCACCGGGGATGACAGGGGGCAACGAGCAGTACTTC; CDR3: CASSPGMTGGNEQYF
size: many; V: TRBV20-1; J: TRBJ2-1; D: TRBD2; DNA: TGCAGTGCTAGAGGGAGTCTAGCGGGGAGTAATGAGCAGTTCTTC; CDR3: CSARGSLAGSNEQFF
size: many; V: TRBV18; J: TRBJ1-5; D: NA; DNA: TGTGCCAGCTCACCAGCTCCGCCGGGCAATCAGCCCCAGCATTTT; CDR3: CASSPAPPGNQPQHF
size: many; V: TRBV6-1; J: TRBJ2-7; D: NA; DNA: TGTGCCAGCAGTGAGTTAAGAGGTTACGAGCAGTACTTC; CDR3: CASSELRGYEQYF
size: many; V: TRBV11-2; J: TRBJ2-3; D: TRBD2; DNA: TGTGCCAGCAGCTCGACCGCTCTAGCGGGGTTGAGCACAGATACGCAGTATTTT; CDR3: CASSSTALAGLSTDTQYF
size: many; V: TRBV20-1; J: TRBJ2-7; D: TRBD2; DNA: TGCAGTGCTAGTAAGCGGGAGTCGACCTGGATCTACGAGCAGTACTTC; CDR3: CSASKRESTWIYEQYF
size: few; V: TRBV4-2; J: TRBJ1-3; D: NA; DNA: TGTGCCAGCAGCCAACGCTCGGACAGACTATATTTT; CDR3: CASSQRSDRLYF
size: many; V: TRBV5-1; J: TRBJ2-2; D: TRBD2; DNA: TGCGCCAGCAGCGTGGACTCGGGGGGGGCCGGGGAGCTGTTTTTT; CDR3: CASSVDSGGAGELFF
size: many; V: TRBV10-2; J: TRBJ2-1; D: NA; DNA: TGCGCCAGCAGGCGGGACACTTCAAACAATGAGCAGTTCTTC; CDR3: CASRRDTSNNEQFF
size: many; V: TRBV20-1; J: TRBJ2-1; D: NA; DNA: TGCAGTGCAACCGGACAGACTGACAATGAGCAGTTCTTC; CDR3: CSATGQTDNEQFF
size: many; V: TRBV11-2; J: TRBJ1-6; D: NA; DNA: TGTGCCAGCAGCTCGGACATCACCTATAATTCACCCCTCCACTTT; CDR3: CASSSDITYNSPLHF
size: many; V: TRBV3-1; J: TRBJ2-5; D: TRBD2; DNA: TGTGCCAGCAGCCTCGGACTAGCGGGGGGGCGAGAGACCCAGTACTTC; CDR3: CASSLGLAGGRETQYF
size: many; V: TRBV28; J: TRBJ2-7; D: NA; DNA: TGTGCCAGCAGACGAGACTGGAGCTCCTACGAGCAGTACTTC; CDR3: CASRRDWSSYEQYF
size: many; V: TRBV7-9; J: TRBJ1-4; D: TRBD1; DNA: TGTGCCAGCAGCAGGACAGGGGGACTGTTTTTT; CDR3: CASSRTGGLFF
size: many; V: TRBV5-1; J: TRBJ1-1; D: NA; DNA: TGCGCCAGTCAGATCGGACAGAACACTGAAGCTTTCTTT; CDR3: CASQIGQNTEAFF
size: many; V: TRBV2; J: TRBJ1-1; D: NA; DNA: TGTGCCAGCAGTGATTCTAACACTGAAGCTTTCTTT; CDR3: CASSDSNTEAFF
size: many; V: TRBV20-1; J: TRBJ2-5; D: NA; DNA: TGCAGTGCCCGGAAGGAGGCTTGGGGGGAGACCCAGTACTTC; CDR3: CSARKEAWGETQYF
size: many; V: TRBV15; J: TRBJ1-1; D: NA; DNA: TGTGCCACCAGCAGAGATCAGGGAGGCCTCATGCAAGCTTTCTTT; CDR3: CATSRDQGGLMQAFF
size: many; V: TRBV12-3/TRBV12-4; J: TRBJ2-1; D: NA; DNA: TGTGCCAGCAGCGACAGGGACTTCCATGAGCAGTTCTTC; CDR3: CASSDRDFHEQFF
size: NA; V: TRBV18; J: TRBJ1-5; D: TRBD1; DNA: TGTGCCAGCTCACTGAGACAGGGCCAGGAGCCCCAGCATTTT; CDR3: CASSLRQGQEPQHF
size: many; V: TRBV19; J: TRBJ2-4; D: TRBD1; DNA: TGTGCCAGTAGTGTTGGGACAGGGGGGCGAAACATTCAGTACTTC; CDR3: CASSVGTGGRNIQYF
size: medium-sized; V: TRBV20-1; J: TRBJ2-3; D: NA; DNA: TGCAGTGCTAGATTTGACCGCGGCACAGATACGCAGTATTTT; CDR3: CSARFDRGTDTQYF
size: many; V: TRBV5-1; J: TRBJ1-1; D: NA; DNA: TGCGCCAGCAGCTTAGGACCTGAAGCTTTCTTT; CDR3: CASSLGPEAFF
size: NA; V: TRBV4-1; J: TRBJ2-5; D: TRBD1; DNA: TGCGCCAGCAGCCAGCACCCAGGACAGGCTCGAGCAGAGACCCAGTACTTC; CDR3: CASSQHPGQARAETQYF
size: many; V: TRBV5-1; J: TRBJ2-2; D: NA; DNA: TGCGCCAGCAGCTTGGCGTTTGGCCACCTGAACACCGGGGAGCTGTTTTTT; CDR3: CASSLAFGHLNTGELFF
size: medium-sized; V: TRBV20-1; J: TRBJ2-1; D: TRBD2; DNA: TGCAGTGCTAGGACCCTCGTAGGCCGGGGACTAGCGGGAGGGGGGCAGTTCTTC; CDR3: CSARTLVGRGLAGGGQFF
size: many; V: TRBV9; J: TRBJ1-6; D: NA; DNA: TGTGCCAGCAGCGTAGAAGACCGATCTTCACCCCTCCACTTT; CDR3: CASSVEDRSSPLHF
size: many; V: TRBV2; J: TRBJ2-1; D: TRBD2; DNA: TGTGCCAGCAGTCGGACTAGCGGGGGGGCCGGTGAGCAGTTCTTC; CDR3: CASSRTSGGAGEQFF
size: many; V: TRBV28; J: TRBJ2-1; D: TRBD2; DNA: TGTGCCAGCAAACAGGGACTAGCGGGCACAAAAAGCTCCTACAATGAGCAGTTCTTC; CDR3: CASKQGLAGTKSSYNEQFF
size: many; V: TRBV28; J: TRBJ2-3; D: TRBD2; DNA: TGTGCCAGCAGGGGAGGGGTTGATACGCAGTATTTT; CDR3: CASRGGVDTQYF
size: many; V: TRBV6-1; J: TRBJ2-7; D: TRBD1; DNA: TGTGCCAGCAGGGCTGGACAGGGCTACGAGCAGTACTTC; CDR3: CASRAGQGYEQYF
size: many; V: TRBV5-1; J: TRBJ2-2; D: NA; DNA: TGCGCCAGCAGCCCCTTAAGCCTGGGCAACACCGGGGAGCTGTTTTTT; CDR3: CASSPLSLGNTGELFF